This T cell receptor beta chain came from a study of blood T cell repertoires in COVID-19. Assay used: immunoSEQ multiplex PCR; TCRdb lists only in-frame clones, some missing. The profile shows some 95,000 clones, more than 85% of them singletons. The CDR3 has 13 residues. Trimming at V came to 10 bases and at J to 2 bases, leaving 4 bases not matched to a gene. Germline V gene lookup returns CDR1 LNHDA and CDR2 SQIVND (reference sequence). The material sequenced was peripheral blood. This chain links TRBV19 with TRBJ2-7, with 11 bases identical to TRBD1. The receptor comes from a human donor with active COVID-19. The donor label of this sample is uncertain. CDR3 sequence: CATSDRGPYEQYF. DNA of the CDR3: TGTGCCACCTCGGACAGGGGGCCCTACGAGCAGTACTTC.